This T cell receptor beta chain was recorded in a study of T cell responses to AZD1222 COVID-19 vaccine. Whole-study results and caveats: In all cases, repertoires were sampled only after the peak T cell response. White British ancestry dominated among donors, who included more females, and clonal diversity was possibly underestimated. With dominance at 160-218 and 743-854, vaccine-associated CD4 TCRs spanned spike. Reportedly, nearly half of unique spike TCRs recognized epitopes outside B.1.351/B.1.1.7 mutations.

The CDR3 length is 19 residues. V lost 1 base, J lost 0 bases, and 11 bases stayed unmatched. Germline lookup yields CDR1 MDHEN and CDR2 SYDVKM. Only in-frame clones appear in the TCRdb table, and some are missing; sequencing was by immunoSEQ multiplex PCR. The sample has approximately 94,000 clones, 88% seen once. With respect to this clone: Its antigen is currently unknown.

The sequence was collected from an adult in good health. This rearrangement joins TRBV28 to TRBJ2-7; TRBD2 aligns across 11 bases. The input for sequencing was peripheral blood, taken on day 0 of AZD1222 vaccination. The CDR3 nucleotides are TGTGCCAGCAGTTTATCCCTGGGACTAGCGGAAGGCCTCTCCTACGAGCAGTACTTC. Protein: CASSLSLGLAEGLSYEQYF.